This T cell receptor beta chain was documented in a study of T cell repertoires in cytomegalovirus infection. Study-level background: Evidence of both CMV infection and a matching HLA type came from public TCR beta signatures. Broader study findings: Based on cumulative public TCR beta family frequency, carriers of CMV plus the relevant HLA were identified. CMV-specific TCR beta clonotypes restricted by HLA-C were the ones dominating the ex vivo response.

In this sample, this clonotype turned up a few times. Its matching antigen is unknown. This CDR3 is built from 15 residues. Trimming took 5 bases from V and 5 from J; bases not matched to a gene: 9. TCRdb itself ran the reads through MiXCR, one entry per CDR3 protein. The sample consists of 200,000 to 250,000 distinct CDR3 sequences, approximately 22% of them appearing once. The chain uses TRBV12-3 or TRBV12-4 and TRBJ2-5, with 9 bases matching TRBD2. The source material was CD8+ T cells from PBMCs. The sequence derives from a human donor in good health (CMV status not recorded). Some clones in this sample may be carry-over from other donors' samples. The CDR3 sequence: CASSPGGSGGETQYF. In DNA, the CDR3 is TGTGCCAGCAGTCCAGGAGGTAGCGGGGGTGAGACCCAGTACTTC.